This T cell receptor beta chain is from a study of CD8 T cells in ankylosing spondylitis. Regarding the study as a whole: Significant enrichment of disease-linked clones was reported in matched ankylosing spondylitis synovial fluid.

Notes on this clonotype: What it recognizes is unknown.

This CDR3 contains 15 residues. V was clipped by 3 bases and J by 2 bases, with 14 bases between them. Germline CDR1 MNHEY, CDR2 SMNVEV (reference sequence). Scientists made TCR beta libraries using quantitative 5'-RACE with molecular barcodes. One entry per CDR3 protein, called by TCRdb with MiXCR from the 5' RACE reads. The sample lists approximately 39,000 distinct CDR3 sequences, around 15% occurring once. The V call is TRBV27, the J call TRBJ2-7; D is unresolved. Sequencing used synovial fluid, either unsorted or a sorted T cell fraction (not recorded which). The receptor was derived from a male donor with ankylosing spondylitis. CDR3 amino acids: CASSFGVREPYEQYF. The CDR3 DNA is TGTGCCAGCAGTTTTGGTGTTAGAGAGCCCTACGAGCAGTACTTC.